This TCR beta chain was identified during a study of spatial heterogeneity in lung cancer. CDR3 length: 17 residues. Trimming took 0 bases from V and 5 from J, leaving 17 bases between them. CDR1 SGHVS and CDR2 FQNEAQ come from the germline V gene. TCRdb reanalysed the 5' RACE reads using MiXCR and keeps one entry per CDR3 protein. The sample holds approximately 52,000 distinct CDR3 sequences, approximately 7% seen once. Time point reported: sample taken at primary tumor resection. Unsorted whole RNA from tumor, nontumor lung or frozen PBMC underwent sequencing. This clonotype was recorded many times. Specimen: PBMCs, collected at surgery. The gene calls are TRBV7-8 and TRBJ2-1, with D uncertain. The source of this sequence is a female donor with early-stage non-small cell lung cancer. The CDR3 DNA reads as TGTGCCAGCAGCTTAGCCTACCATCACGACCCAAACAATGAGCAGTTCTTC. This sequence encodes CASSLAYHHDPNNEQFF.